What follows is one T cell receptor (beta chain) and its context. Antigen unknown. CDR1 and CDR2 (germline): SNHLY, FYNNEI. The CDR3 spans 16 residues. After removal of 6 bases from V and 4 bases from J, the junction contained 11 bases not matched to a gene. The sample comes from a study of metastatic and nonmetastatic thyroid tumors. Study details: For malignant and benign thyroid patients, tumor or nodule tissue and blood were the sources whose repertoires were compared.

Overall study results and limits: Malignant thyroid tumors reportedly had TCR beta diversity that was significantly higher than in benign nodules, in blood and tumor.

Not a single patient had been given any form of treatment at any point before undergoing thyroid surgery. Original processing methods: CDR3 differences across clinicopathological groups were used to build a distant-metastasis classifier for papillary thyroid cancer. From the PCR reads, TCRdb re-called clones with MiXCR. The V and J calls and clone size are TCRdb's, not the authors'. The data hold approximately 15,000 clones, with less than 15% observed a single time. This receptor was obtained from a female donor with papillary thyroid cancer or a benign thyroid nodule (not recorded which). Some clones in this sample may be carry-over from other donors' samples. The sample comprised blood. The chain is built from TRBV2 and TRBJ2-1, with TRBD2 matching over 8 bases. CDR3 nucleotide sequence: TGTGCCAGCAGCGCGCCGGGACTAGTGGAGTACAATGAGCAGTTCTTC. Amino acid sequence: CASSAPGLVEYNEQFF.